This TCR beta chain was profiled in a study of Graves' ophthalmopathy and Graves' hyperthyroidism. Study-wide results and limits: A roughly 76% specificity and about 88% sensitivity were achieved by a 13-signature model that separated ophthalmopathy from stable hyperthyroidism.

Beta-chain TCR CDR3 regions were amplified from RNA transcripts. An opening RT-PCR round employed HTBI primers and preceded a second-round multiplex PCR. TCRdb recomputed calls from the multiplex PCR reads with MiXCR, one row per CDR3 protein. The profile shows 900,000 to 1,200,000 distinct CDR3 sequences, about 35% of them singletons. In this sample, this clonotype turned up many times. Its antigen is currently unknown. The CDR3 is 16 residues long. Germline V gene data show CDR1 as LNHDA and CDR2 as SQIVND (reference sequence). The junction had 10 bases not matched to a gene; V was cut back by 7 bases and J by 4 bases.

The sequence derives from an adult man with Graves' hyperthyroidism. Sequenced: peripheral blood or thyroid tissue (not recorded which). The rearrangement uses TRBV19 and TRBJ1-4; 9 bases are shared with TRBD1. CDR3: CASTRGDRAGNEKLFF. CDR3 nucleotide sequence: TGTGCCAGTACCAGAGGGGACAGGGCCGGTAATGAAAAACTGTTTTTT.